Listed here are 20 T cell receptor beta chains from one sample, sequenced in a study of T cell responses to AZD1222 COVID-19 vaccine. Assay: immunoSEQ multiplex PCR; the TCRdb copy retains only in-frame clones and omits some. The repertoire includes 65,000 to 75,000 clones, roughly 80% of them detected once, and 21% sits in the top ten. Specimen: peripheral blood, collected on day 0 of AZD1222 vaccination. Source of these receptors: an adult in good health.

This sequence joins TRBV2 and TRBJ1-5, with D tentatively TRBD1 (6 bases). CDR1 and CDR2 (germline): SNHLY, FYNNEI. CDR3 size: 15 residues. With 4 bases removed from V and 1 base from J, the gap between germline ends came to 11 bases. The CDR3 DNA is TGTGCCAGCAGTGGAGGGGGGGTAAGCAATCAGCCCCAGCATTTT. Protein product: CASSGGGVSNQPQHF.

The CDR3 region is CASSLARGGASTEAFF. CDR3 bases: TGTGCCAGCAGCTTGGCCAGGGGGGGTGCGAGCACTGAAGCTTTCTTT. J is TRBJ1-1 and V is TRBV5-5, with 7 bases fitting TRBD1. The CDR3 sequence is 16 residues long. J was trimmed by 4 bases and V by 0 bases; bases with no gene match: 9. CDR1 and CDR2 (germline): SGHKS, YYEKEE (reference sequence).

CDR3 bases: TGTGCCAGCAGCTTGGGGGCTCTGAGCTCTGGAAACACCATATATTTT. Protein product: CASSLGALSSGNTIYF. The chain employs TRBV5-4 and TRBJ1-3; the D is unclear. CDR3 length: 16 residues. Trimming took 0 bases from V and 0 from J, leaving 10 bases between them. Germline V gene lookup returns CDR1 SGHNT and CDR2 YYREEE (reference sequence).

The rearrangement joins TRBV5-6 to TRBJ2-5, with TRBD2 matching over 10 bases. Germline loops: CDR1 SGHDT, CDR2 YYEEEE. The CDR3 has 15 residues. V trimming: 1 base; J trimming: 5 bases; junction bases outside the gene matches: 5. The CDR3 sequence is CASSLTSGVGETQYF. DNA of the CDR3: TGTGCCAGCAGCTTGACTAGCGGGGTGGGTGAGACCCAGTACTTC. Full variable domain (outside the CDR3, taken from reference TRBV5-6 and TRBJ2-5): DAGVTQSPTHLIKTRGQQVTLRCSPKSGHDTVSWYQQALGQGPQFIFQYYEEEERQRGNFPDRFSGHQFPNYSSELNVNALLLGDSALYLCASSLTSGVGETQYFGPGTRLLVL.

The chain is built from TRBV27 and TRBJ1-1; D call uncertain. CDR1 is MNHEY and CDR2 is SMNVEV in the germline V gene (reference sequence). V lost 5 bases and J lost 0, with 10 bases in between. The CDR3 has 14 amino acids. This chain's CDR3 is CASSPLAMNTEAFF. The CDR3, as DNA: TGTGCCAGCAGTCCCCTAGCTATGAACACTGAAGCTTTCTTT.

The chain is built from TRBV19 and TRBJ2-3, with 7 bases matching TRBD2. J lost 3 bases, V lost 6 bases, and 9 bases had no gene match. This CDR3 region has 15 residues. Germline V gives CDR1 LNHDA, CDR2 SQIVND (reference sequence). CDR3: CASRQAPGGTDTQYF. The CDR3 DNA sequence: TGTGCCAGTAGACAAGCCCCGGGGGGTACAGATACGCAGTATTTT.

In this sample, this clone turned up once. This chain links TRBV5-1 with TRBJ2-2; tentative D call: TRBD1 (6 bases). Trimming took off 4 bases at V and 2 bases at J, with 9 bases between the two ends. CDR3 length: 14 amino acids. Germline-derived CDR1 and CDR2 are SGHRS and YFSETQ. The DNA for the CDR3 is TGCGCCAGCAGCGCCGGGACAAACACCGGGGAGCTGTTTTTT. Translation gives CASSAGTNTGELFF.

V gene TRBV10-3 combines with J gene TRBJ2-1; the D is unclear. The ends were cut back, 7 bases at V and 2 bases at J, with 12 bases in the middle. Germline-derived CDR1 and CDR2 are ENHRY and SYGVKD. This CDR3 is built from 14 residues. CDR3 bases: TGTGCCATCAAGTTCGGCCAAACCTACAATGAGCAGTTCTTC. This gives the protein CAIKFGQTYNEQFF.

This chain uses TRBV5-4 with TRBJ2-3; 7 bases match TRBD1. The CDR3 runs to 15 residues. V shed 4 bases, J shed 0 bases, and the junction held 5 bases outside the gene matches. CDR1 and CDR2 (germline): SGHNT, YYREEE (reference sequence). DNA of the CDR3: TGTGCCAGCAGCCTGGGACAGTCTAGCACAGATACGCAGTATTTT. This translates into CASSLGQSSTDTQYF.

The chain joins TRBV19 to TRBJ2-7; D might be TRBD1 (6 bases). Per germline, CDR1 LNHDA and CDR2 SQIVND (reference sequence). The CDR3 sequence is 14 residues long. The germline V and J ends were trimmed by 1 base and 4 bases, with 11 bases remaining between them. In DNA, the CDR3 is TGTGCCAGTAGTATAGGGCCAGGGGAATACGAGCAGTACTTC. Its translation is CASSIGPGEYEQYF. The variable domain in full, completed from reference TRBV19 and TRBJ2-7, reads DGGITQSPKYLFRKEGQNVTLSCEQNLNHDAMYWYRQDPGQGLRLIYYSQIVNDFQKGDIAEGYSVSREKKESFPLTVTSAQKNPTAFYLCASSIGPGEYEQYFGPGTRLTVT.

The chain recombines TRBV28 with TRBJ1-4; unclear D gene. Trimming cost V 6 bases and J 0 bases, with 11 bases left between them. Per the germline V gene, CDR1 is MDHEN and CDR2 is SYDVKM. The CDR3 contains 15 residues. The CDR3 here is CASSRTATTNEKLFF. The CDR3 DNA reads TGTGCCAGCAGCCGGACGGCGACAACTAATGAAAAACTGTTTTTT.

CDR3 in amino acids: CASRREDPPYEQYF. CDR3 nucleotides: TGTGCCAGCAGGAGGGAGGACCCACCCTACGAGCAGTACTTC. The chain has TRBV27 and TRBJ2-7; D might be TRBD2 (6 bases). Trimming removed 6 bases from V and 2 bases from J, with 14 bases in between. CDR3 size: 14 residues. Germline values: CDR1 MNHEY, CDR2 SMNVEV (reference sequence).

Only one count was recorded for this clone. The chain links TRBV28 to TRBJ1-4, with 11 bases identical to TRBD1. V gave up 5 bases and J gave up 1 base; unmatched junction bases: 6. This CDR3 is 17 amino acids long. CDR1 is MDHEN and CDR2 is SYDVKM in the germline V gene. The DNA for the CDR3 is TGTGCCAGCAGTCCCCCGGGACAGGGGGTAACTAATGAAAAACTGTTTTTT. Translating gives CASSPPGQGVTNEKLFF.

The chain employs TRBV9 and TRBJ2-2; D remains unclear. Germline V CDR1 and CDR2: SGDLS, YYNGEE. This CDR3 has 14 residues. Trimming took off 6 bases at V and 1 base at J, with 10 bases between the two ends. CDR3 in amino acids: CASKNGWNTGELFF. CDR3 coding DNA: TGTGCCAGCAAGAACGGGTGGAACACCGGGGAGCTGTTTTTT.

The DNA for the CDR3 is TGTGCCATCAGTTCGATTGGGTCCTATGGCTACACCTTC. It translates to CAISSIGSYGYTF. The chain is built from TRBV10-3 and TRBJ1-2; D remains ambiguous. Looked up from germline, CDR1 is ENHRY and CDR2 is SYGVKD. The CDR3 has 13 residues. Trimming removed 5 bases at V and 4 bases at J, with 11 bases between.

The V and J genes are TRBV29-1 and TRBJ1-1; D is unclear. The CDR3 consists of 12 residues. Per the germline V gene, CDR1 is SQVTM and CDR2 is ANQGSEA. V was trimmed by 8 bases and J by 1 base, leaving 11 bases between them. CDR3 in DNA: TGCAGCAGCCCGAGTTCGAACACTGAAGCTTTCTTT. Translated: CSSPSSNTEAFF.

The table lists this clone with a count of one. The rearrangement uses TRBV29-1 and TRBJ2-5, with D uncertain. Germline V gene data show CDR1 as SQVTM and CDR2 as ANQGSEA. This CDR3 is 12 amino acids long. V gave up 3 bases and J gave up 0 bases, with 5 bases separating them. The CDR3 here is CSVDLYQETQYF. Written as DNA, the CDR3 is TGCAGCGTTGATTTGTACCAAGAGACCCAGTACTTC.

CDR3 region: CASSYRDMNTEAFF. CDR3 bases: TGTGCCAGCAGTTACCGGGACATGAACACTGAAGCTTTCTTT. The chain employs TRBV6-5 and TRBJ1-1, with a possible D match to TRBD1 (6 bases). V dropped 2 bases and J dropped 0 bases, with 7 bases sitting between them. CDR1 is MNHEY and CDR2 is SVGAGI in the germline V gene. This CDR3 has 14 residues.

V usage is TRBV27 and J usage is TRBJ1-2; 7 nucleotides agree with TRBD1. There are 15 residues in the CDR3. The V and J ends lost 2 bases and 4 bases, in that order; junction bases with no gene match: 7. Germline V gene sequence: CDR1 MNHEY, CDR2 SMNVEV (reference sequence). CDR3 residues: CASSLRGGGVYGYTF. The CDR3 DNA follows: TGTGCCAGCAGTTTACGGGGAGGGGGCGTCTATGGCTACACCTTC.

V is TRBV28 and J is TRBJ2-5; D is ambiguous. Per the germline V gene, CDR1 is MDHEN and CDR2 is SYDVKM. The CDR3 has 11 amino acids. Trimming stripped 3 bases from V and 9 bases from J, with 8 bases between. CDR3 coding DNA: TGTGCCAGCAGTTTGTCGACGGCCCAGTACTTC. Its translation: CASSLSTAQYF.